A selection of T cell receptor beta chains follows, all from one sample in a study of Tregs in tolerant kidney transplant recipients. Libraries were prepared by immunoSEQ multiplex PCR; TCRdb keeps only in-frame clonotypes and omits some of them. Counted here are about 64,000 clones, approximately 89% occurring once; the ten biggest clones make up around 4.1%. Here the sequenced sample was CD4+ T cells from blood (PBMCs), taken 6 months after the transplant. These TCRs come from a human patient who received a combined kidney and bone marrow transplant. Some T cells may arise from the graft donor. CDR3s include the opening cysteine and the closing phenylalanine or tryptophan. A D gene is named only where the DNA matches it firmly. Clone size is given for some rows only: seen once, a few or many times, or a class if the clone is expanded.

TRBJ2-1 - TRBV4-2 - TGTGCCAGCAGCCCATCTCCCGGGGGTTACTCCTACAATGAGCAGTTCTTC CASSPSPGGYSYNEQFF
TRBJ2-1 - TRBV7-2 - TGTGCCAGCAGCTTAAGTTTGGGCAGCTCCTACAATGAGCAGTTCTTC CASSLSLGSSYNEQFF
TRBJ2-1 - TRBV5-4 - TGTGCCAGCAGCTTGGGGGGACTCACTCACAATGAGCAGTTCTTC CASSLGGLTHNEQFF
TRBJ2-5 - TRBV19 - TGTGCCAGTAGTCTCAGGTTTCAAGAGACCCAGTACTTC CASSLRFQETQYF
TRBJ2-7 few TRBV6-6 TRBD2 TGTGCCAGCAGCCCCTGGGGTAGCGGGGGCTCCTACGAGCAGTACTTC CASSPWGSGGSYEQYF
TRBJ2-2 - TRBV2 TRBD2 TGTGCCAGCAGACTAGCGGGGGGAAACACCGGGGAGCTGTTTTTT CASRLAGGNTGELFF
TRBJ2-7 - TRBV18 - TGTGCCAGCTCACTTTACTCCTACGAGCAGTACTTC CASSLYSYEQYF
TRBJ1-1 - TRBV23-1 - TGCGCCAGCAGTCAAGAAGTCCCCCCGGGTTCTAAAGCTTTCTTT CASSQEVPPGSKAFF
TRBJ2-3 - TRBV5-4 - TGTGCCAGCAGTCCCCTCGGGGACTCAGGGACAGATACGCAGTATTTT CASSPLGDSGTDTQYF
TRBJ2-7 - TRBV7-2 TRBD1 TGTGCCAGCAGCTCCCAGACAGGGATGTACGAGCAGTACTTC CASSSQTGMYEQYF
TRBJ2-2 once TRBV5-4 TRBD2 TGTGCCAGCAGCGGGGGGGAGGGATGGGAGCTGTTTTTT CASSGGEGWELFF
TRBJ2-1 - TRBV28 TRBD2 TGTGCCAGCAGTCCTCAGCGGGGGAGCTCCTACAATGAGCAGTTCTTC CASSPQRGSSYNEQFF
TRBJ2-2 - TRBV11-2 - TGTGCCAGCTCGGGCACCGGGGAGCTGTTTTTT CASSGTGELFF
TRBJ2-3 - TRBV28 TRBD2 TGTGCCAGCAGTCCGGGACTAGCGGGGTTCACAGATACGCAGTATTTT CASSPGLAGFTDTQYF
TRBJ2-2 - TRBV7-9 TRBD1 TGTGCCAGCAGCCTATGGGCCGACAGGGCAAGAACCGGGGAGCTGTTTTTT CASSLWADRARTGELFF
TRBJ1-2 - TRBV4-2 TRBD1 TGTGCCAGCAGCCAAGTGGTAGGGACAGACTATGGCTACACCTTC CASSQVVGTDYGYTF
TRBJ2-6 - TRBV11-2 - TGTGCCAGCAGGAAGCCAACTCCTGGGGCCAACGTCCTGACTTTC CASRKPTPGANVLTF
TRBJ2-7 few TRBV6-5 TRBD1 TGTGCCAGCAGTTACTCGCAGGGGGCCTACGAGCAGTACTTC CASSYSQGAYEQYF
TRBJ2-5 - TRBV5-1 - TGCGCCAGCACCCAATCTACAGGAGCTGAGACCCAGTACTTC CASTQSTGAETQYF
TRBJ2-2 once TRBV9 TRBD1 TGTGCCAGCAGCGTAGGTAGCAGGGGGTACACCGGGGAGCTGTTTTTT CASSVGSRGYTGELFF
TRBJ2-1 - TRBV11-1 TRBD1 TGTGCCAGCAGCCCCCGACAGGGGCTCCTTTACAATGAGCAGTTCTTC CASSPRQGLLYNEQFF
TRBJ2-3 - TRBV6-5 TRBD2 TGTGCCAGCAGTACGACTAGCGGGAGTGATACGCAGTATTTT CASSTTSGSDTQYF
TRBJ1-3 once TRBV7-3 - TGTGCCAGCAGCTCCAACGCTCAAAGGTACAGGGTATTAGCTGGAAACACCATATATTTT CASSSNAQRYRVLAGNTIYF
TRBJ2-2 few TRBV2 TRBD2 TGTGCCAGCCGGGGGACTAGCGGGAGGGCCGGGGAGCTGTTTTTT CASRGTSGRAGELFF
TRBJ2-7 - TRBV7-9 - TGTGCCAGCAGCTTCCAGGGTCCCTACGAGCAGTACTTC CASSFQGPYEQYF
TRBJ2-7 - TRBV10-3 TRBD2 TGTGCCATCAGCTTTGGGACTACCGGACACGAGCAGTACTTC CAISFGTTGHEQYF
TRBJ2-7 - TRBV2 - TGTGCCAGCAGGGGCGGGGACTACGAGCAGTACTTC CASRGGDYEQYF
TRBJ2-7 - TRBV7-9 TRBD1 TGTGCCAGCAGCTCCCCTAGACAGGGTTCCTACGAGCAGTACTTC CASSSPRQGSYEQYF
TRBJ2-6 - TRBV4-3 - TGCGCCAGCAGCCAAGAGTCGCGGCCTGGGGCCAACGTCCTGACTTTC CASSQESRPGANVLTF
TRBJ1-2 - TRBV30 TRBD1 TGTGCCTGGAGTGTAGGGACAGTATATGGCTACACCTTC CAWSVGTVYGYTF
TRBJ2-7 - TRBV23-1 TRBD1 TGCGCCAGCAGTCAAAGCTCGACAGGGGGCTTTTACGAGCAGTACTTC CASSQSSTGGFYEQYF
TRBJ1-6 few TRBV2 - TGTGCCAGCAGATCTAGACAGGAAGGTCCCCTCCACTTT CASRSRQEGPLHF
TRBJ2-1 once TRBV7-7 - TGTGCCAGCAGCTTATTACCGGGGGGCCGCTACAATGAGCAGTTCTTC CASSLLPGGRYNEQFF
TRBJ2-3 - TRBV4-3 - TGCGCCAGCAGCCAAGGGACGGGAGTAAGATTCACAGATACGCAGTATTTT CASSQGTGVRFTDTQYF
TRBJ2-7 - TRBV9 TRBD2 TGTGCCAGCAGCTTGGGGGGACTAGCGAGTTACGAGCAGTACTTC CASSLGGLASYEQYF
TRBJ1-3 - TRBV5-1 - TGCGCCAGCAGCTTGGCCGGGACAGGAAACACCATATATTTT CASSLAGTGNTIYF
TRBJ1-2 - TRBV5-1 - TGCGCCAGCAGGGACAGTTTGAACGCTGGCTACACCTTC CASRDSLNAGYTF
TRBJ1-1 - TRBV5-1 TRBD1 TGCGCCAGCAGCTTGGTAAGGACAGGGGACACTGAAGCTTTCTTT CASSLVRTGDTEAFF
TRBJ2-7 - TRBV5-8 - TGTGCCGGCAGCCACGTGTCGTCCTATCAGTACTTC CAGSHVSSYQYF
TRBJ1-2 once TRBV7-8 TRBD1 TGTGCCAGCAGCATTCTTCCGGGACAGGGGGCTGACTATGGCTACACCTTC CASSILPGQGADYGYTF
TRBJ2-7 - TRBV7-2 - TGTGCCAGCAGCCCATTCAGGGGTTACGAGCAGTACTTC CASSPFRGYEQYF
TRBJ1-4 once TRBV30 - TGTGCCTGGAGTCCTAGTCCAGACTCCAATGAAAAACTGTTTTTT CAWSPSPDSNEKLFF
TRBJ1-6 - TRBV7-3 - TGTGCCAGCAGCCTACAGGGCGGTTCCCCCCTCCACTTT CASSLQGGSPLHF
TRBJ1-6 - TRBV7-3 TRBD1 TGTGCCAGCAGCTTATCAGGGGGCAGGTCACCCCTCCACTTT CASSLSGGRSPLHF
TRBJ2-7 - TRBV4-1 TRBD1 TGCGCCAGCAGCCAAGCCGGGACAGGGCTCGGTTACGAGCAGTACTTC CASSQAGTGLGYEQYF
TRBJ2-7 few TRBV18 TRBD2 TGTGCCAGCTCACCAGCCGGGAGGGCCCCCTACGAGCAGTACTTC CASSPAGRAPYEQYF
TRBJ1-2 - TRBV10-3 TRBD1 TGTGCCATCAACACAGGGGTGGGCTACACCTTC CAINTGVGYTF
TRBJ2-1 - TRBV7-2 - TGTGCCAGCAGCTGGTCAGGGTTCAATGAGCAGTTCTTC CASSWSGFNEQFF
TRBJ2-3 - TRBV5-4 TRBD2 TGTGCCAGCAGCTTGATGTTTTCTAGCGGGGCTAGCACAGATACGCAGTATTTT CASSLMFSSGASTDTQYF